Listed below are T cell receptor beta chains from one sample, sequenced in a study of T cells after yellow fever vaccination. From the 5' RACE reads, TCRdb called clonotypes with MiXCR, one entry per CDR3 protein. The sample holds 100,000 to 150,000 distinct CDR3 sequences; around 15% are singletons and the top ten take 40% to 45%. The material sequenced was CD8+ T cells sorted from PBMCs, taken 5 days after the yellow fever booster vaccination. The receptors shown here come from a man between 18 and 29 years old who received the YFV17D yellow fever vaccine. The CDR3 runs from the conserved cysteine through the conserved F or W. Each record gives: V gene, J gene, D gene, clone size, CDR3 protein, CDR3 DNA. D genes are given only for firm matches. Expanded clones are given a class, and other clones once, few, many or no size at all.

V gene: TRBV20-1
J gene: TRBJ1-2
D gene: NA
clone size: few
CDR3 protein: CSARDPGGYTF
CDR3 DNA: TGCAGTGCTAGAGACCCAGGCGGCTACACCTTC

V gene: TRBV2
J gene: TRBJ2-5
D gene: TRBD2
clone size: NA
CDR3 protein: CALVGLAGGGGETQYF
CDR3 DNA: TGTGCTCTAGTGGGCCTAGCGGGGGGTGGAGGAGAGACCCAGTACTTC

V gene: TRBV9
J gene: TRBJ1-1
D gene: NA
clone size: few
CDR3 protein: CASSPGGGRLTEAFF
CDR3 DNA: TGTGCCAGCAGCCCCGGGGGAGGGAGGTTGACTGAAGCTTTCTTT

V gene: TRBV27
J gene: TRBJ2-3
D gene: NA
clone size: NA
CDR3 protein: CASSTARSDTQYF
CDR3 DNA: TGTGCCAGCAGTACCGCGCGGTCCGATACGCAGTATTTT

V gene: TRBV7-8
J gene: TRBJ2-1
D gene: NA
clone size: few
CDR3 protein: CASSRLSYNEQFF
CDR3 DNA: TGTGCCAGCAGCCGATTATCCTACAATGAGCAGTTCTTC

V gene: TRBV7-2
J gene: TRBJ2-3
D gene: TRBD2
clone size: few
CDR3 protein: CASSLVPASGGATDTQYF
CDR3 DNA: TGTGCCAGCAGCTTAGTCCCGGCTAGCGGGGGGGCAACAGATACGCAGTATTTT

V gene: TRBV6-4
J gene: TRBJ2-3
D gene: TRBD2
clone size: many
CDR3 protein: CASSALAGGTDTQYF
CDR3 DNA: TGTGCCAGCAGTGCGCTAGCGGGGGGCACAGATACGCAGTATTTT

V gene: TRBV29-1
J gene: TRBJ1-3
D gene: NA
clone size: NA
CDR3 protein: CSFRLENSGNTIHF
CDR3 DNA: TGCAGCTTTAGACTGGAGAACTCTGGAAACACCATACATTTT

V gene: TRBV7-9
J gene: TRBJ2-1
D gene: TRBD2
clone size: few
CDR3 protein: CASSFEVAGPYNEQFF
CDR3 DNA: TGTGCCAGCAGCTTCGAAGTAGCGGGGCCTTACAATGAGCAGTTCTTC

V gene: TRBV6-2/TRBV6-3
J gene: TRBJ1-1
D gene: NA
clone size: NA
CDR3 protein: CASSYPRGFDTEAFF
CDR3 DNA: TGTGCCAGCAGTTACCCGAGGGGATTTGACACTGAAGCTTTCTTT

V gene: TRBV6-6
J gene: TRBJ1-5
D gene: NA
clone size: few
CDR3 protein: CASGGVGYSNQPQHF
CDR3 DNA: TGTGCCAGCGGAGGGGTAGGGTATAGCAATCAGCCCCAGCATTTT

V gene: TRBV6-5
J gene: TRBJ1-2
D gene: NA
clone size: few
CDR3 protein: CASSYSGSGGYTF
CDR3 DNA: TGTGCCAGCAGTTACTCCGGCAGCGGTGGCTACACCTTC

V gene: TRBV4-1
J gene: TRBJ1-6
D gene: NA
clone size: NA
CDR3 protein: CASSQSRDSPLHF
CDR3 DNA: TGCGCCAGCAGCCAATCGAGGGATTCACCCCTCCACTTT

V gene: TRBV27
J gene: TRBJ1-2
D gene: NA
clone size: NA
CDR3 protein: CASSPGRINYGYTF
CDR3 DNA: TGTGCCAGCAGTCCGGGACGGATTAACTATGGCTACACCTTC

V gene: TRBV4-1
J gene: TRBJ2-1
D gene: TRBD1
clone size: NA
CDR3 protein: CASSPGTGARDEQFF
CDR3 DNA: TGCGCCAGCAGCCCCGGGACAGGGGCTAGGGATGAGCAGTTCTTC

V gene: TRBV30
J gene: TRBJ2-2
D gene: NA
clone size: few
CDR3 protein: CAGGGRLGPGELFF
CDR3 DNA: TGTGCCGGGGGGGGCCGACTAGGACCCGGGGAGCTGTTTTTT

V gene: TRBV27
J gene: TRBJ2-7
D gene: NA
clone size: NA
CDR3 protein: CASRQAGPYEQYF
CDR3 DNA: TGTGCCAGCAGACAAGCAGGGCCCTACGAGCAGTACTTC

V gene: TRBV19
J gene: TRBJ2-1
D gene: TRBD1
clone size: few
CDR3 protein: CASSIGQGGNEQFF
CDR3 DNA: TGTGCCAGTAGTATAGGACAGGGTGGAAATGAGCAGTTCTTC

V gene: TRBV6-2/TRBV6-3
J gene: TRBJ2-5
D gene: TRBD2
clone size: few
CDR3 protein: CASSYWAAGGPETQYF
CDR3 DNA: TGTGCCAGCAGTTACTGGGCTGCGGGGGGGCCGGAGACCCAGTACTTC

V gene: TRBV5-1
J gene: TRBJ2-2
D gene: NA
clone size: NA
CDR3 protein: CASQPLDGVVSGELFF
CDR3 DNA: TGCGCCAGCCAGCCCCTTGATGGGGTCGTTAGCGGGGAGCTGTTTTTT

V gene: TRBV6-5
J gene: TRBJ1-1
D gene: NA
clone size: NA
CDR3 protein: CASSYARAVAEAFF
CDR3 DNA: TGTGCCAGCAGTTATGCGAGGGCGGTGGCTGAAGCTTTCTTT

V gene: TRBV6-5
J gene: TRBJ2-1
D gene: TRBD1
clone size: few
CDR3 protein: CASTSRPTGGSEQFF
CDR3 DNA: TGTGCCAGCACTTCCCGCCCGACAGGGGGTTCTGAGCAGTTCTTC

V gene: TRBV6-2/TRBV6-3
J gene: TRBJ2-1
D gene: NA
clone size: many
CDR3 protein: CASSYSSPMDSYNEQFF
CDR3 DNA: TGTGCCAGCAGTTACTCGTCTCCGATGGATTCCTACAATGAGCAGTTCTTC

V gene: TRBV4-1
J gene: TRBJ1-1
D gene: NA
clone size: few
CDR3 protein: CASSLLGSARGLNTEAFF
CDR3 DNA: TGCGCCAGCAGCCTATTAGGGAGTGCCAGGGGCCTGAACACTGAAGCTTTCTTT

V gene: TRBV4-3
J gene: TRBJ2-1
D gene: TRBD1
clone size: NA
CDR3 protein: CASSQDWGQGAKIYEQFF
CDR3 DNA: TGCGCCAGCAGCCAAGATTGGGGACAGGGGGCGAAAATATATGAGCAGTTCTTC

V gene: TRBV24-1
J gene: TRBJ2-1
D gene: TRBD1
clone size: few
CDR3 protein: CATTQGGREQFF
CDR3 DNA: TGTGCCACCACCCAAGGGGGCCGTGAGCAGTTCTTC

V gene: TRBV29-1
J gene: TRBJ1-1
D gene: NA
clone size: few
CDR3 protein: CSVVEFPENTEAFF
CDR3 DNA: TGCAGCGTTGTGGAGTTTCCCGAGAACACTGAAGCTTTCTTT

V gene: TRBV4-1
J gene: TRBJ2-1
D gene: NA
clone size: few
CDR3 protein: CASNPRWGSYNEQFF
CDR3 DNA: TGCGCCAGCAACCCACGGTGGGGCTCCTACAATGAGCAGTTCTTC

V gene: TRBV7-6
J gene: TRBJ1-2
D gene: NA
clone size: NA
CDR3 protein: CASSALGSLGYGYTF
CDR3 DNA: TGTGCCAGCAGCGCCCTCGGGAGTCTCGGCTATGGCTACACCTTC